The 16 T cell receptor beta chains reported below all come from one sample, sequenced in a study of T cell responses to AZD1222 COVID-19 vaccine. Libraries were prepared by immunoSEQ multiplex PCR; TCRdb keeps only in-frame clonotypes and omits some of them. The sample shows roughly 120,000 clones, approximately 85% of them seen only once. The sample here was peripheral blood, taken on day 0 of MenACWY control vaccination. The source is an adult in good health.

V is TRBV7-3 and J is TRBJ2-2; D is undetermined. Trimming removed 1 base at V and 6 bases at J, with 9 bases between. This CDR3 spans 14 amino acids. Germline V gene sequence: CDR1 SGHTA, CDR2 FQGTGA. CDR3: CASSLNPLAGELFF. The CDR3 bases are TGTGCCAGCAGCTTAAACCCCCTAGCCGGGGAGCTGTTTTTT.

The gene calls are TRBV27 and TRBJ2-1; D is undetermined. Germline assignment: CDR1 MNHEY and CDR2 SMNVEV (reference sequence). V was clipped by 6 bases and J by 8 bases, with 11 bases between them. CDR3 length: 12 residues. The CDR3 region is CASSVQGYEQFF. For the CDR3, the DNA is TGTGCCAGCAGCGTACAAGGCTATGAGCAGTTCTTC.

This clone was counted a single time. DNA of the CDR3: TGTGCCAGCAGCCATGCACCGGGACAGGGATACTACGAGCAGTACTTC. The encoded protein is CASSHAPGQGYYEQYF. The chain carries TRBV3-1 (or the pseudogene TRBV3-2) and TRBJ2-7, with 9 positions matching TRBD1. V was clipped by 3 bases and J by 3 bases; unmatched bases: 9. Germline CDR1 reads LGHDT; CDR2 reads YNNKEL (reference sequence). The CDR3 loop spans 16 amino acids.

V usage is TRBV9 and J usage is TRBJ2-7; possible D gene TRBD1, 6 bases. The CDR3 spans 15 residues. Germline lookup yields CDR1 SGDLS and CDR2 YYNGEE. V lost 0 bases and J 2 bases, leaving 12 bases between the germline ends. CDR3 region: CASSVGTGKPYEQYF. CDR3 coding DNA: TGTGCCAGCAGCGTAGGTACAGGGAAACCCTACGAGCAGTACTTC.

The V gene is TRBV9, the J gene TRBJ1-1; D gene unclear. The length of the CDR3 is 13 residues. Per the germline V gene, CDR1 is SGDLS and CDR2 is YYNGEE. V was pared by 0 bases and J by 6 bases, with 9 bases between. CDR3 nucleotides: TGTGCCAGCAGCGTAGGAACCGGGGCTGAAGCTTTCTTT. It is translated as CASSVGTGAEAFF.

This chain joins TRBV7-2 and TRBJ1-4; D unresolved. Deletions cut 2 bases from V and 0 bases from J, with 1 base between. CDR1 is SGHTA and CDR2 is FQGNSA in the germline V gene. This CDR3 spans 13 amino acids. CDR3 nucleotide sequence: TGTGCCAGCAGCTTACCAACTAATGAAAAACTGTTTTTT. Amino acid sequence: CASSLPTNEKLFF.

The chain links TRBV29-1 to TRBJ1-2; 7 nucleotides align to TRBD1. CDR3 size: 13 residues. J lost 3 bases, V lost 3 bases, and 4 bases had no gene match. Germline V CDR1 and CDR2: SQVTM, ANQGSEA. The CDR3 loop reads CSVDYRGDYGYTF. CDR3 bases: TGCAGCGTTGATTACAGGGGAGACTATGGCTACACCTTC.

The CDR3 region is CSAGGFGNTIYF. In DNA form, the CDR3 reads TGCAGCGCTGGGGGCTTTGGAAACACCATATATTTT. The rearrangement uses TRBV29-1 and TRBJ1-3, with D possibly being TRBD1 (6 bases). This CDR3 is 12 amino acids long. Trimming left V 7 bases short and J 3 bases short, with 10 bases between. CDR1 is SQVTM and CDR2 is ANQGSEA in the germline V gene.

The V and J genes are TRBV5-4 and TRBJ2-1; 10 nucleotides align to TRBD2. The CDR3 runs 19 residues. After removal of 3 bases from V and 4 bases from J, the junction contained 16 bases not matched to a gene. The V gene's germline CDR1 is SGHNT and CDR2 YYREEE (reference sequence). The CDR3 sequence: CASSSGGLAIIHRYNEQFF. The CDR3, as DNA: TGTGCCAGCAGCTCTGGGGGACTAGCGATTATCCACCGATACAATGAGCAGTTCTTC.

This sequence joins TRBV7-9 and TRBJ1-5; weak D call: TRBD1 (6 bases). There are 13 residues in the CDR3. Deletions cut 5 bases from V and 4 bases from J, with 9 bases between. Germline CDR1 SEHNR, CDR2 FQNEAQ (reference sequence). The CDR3 here is CASSRQENQPQHF. CDR3 sequence (DNA): TGTGCCAGCAGCCGACAGGAAAATCAGCCCCAGCATTTT.

V gene TRBV2 combines with J gene TRBJ1-2; 7 nucleotides align to TRBD1. The trim removed 7 bases at V and 2 bases at J, leaving 4 bases unmatched. This CDR3 has 13 amino acids. Germline V gene lookup returns CDR1 SNHLY and CDR2 FYNNEI. DNA for the CDR3: TGTGCCAGCAACTCACAGGGGAACTATGGCTACACCTTC. It is translated as CASNSQGNYGYTF.

The chain couples TRBV15 to TRBJ2-7; 8 nucleotides match TRBD2. The trim removed 5 bases at V and 6 bases at J, leaving 6 bases unmatched. Germline CDR1 is LNHNV and CDR2 is YYDKDF (reference sequence). The length of the CDR3 is 13 residues. The CDR3 loop reads CATSRGGGSEQYF. In DNA, the CDR3 is TGTGCCACCAGCCGGGGCGGGGGGAGCGAGCAGTACTTC. The full variable domain, its missing parts supplied by reference TRBV15 and TRBJ2-7, is DAMVIQNPRYQVTQFGKPVTLSCSQTLNHNVMYWYQQKSSQAPKLLFHYYDKDFNNEADTPDNFQSRRPNTSFCFLDIRSPGLGDTAMYLCATSRGGGSEQYFGPGTRLTVT.

The gene calls are TRBV10-1 and TRBJ2-1; 11 bases align to TRBD2. J gave up 0 bases and V 6 bases, and 16 bases lay outside the gene matches. The CDR3 loop spans 20 amino acids. In germline, CDR1 is WNHNN, CDR2 SYGVQD (reference sequence). The CDR3 nucleotides read TGCGCCAGCAGAAGACCACTAGCGGGAGTTTCCCTCGGCTCCTACAATGAGCAGTTCTTC. This encodes CASRRPLAGVSLGSYNEQFF.

The V and J genes are TRBV2 and TRBJ1-4; the match to TRBD1 covers 12 bases. CDR3 size: 16 residues. The ends lost 4 bases at V and 3 bases at J; junction bases unmatched: 3. Germline lookup yields CDR1 SNHLY and CDR2 FYNNEI. The CDR3 here is CASSVGQGASNEKLFF. The CDR3 region has the DNA TGTGCCAGCAGTGTGGGACAGGGGGCTTCTAATGAAAAACTGTTTTTT.

The V gene is TRBV3-1 (or the pseudogene TRBV3-2), the J gene TRBJ2-2; D remains ambiguous. CDR1 and CDR2 from the germline V gene are LGHDT and YNNKEL (reference sequence). The CDR3 extends over 12 amino acids. Trimming left V 5 bases short and J 6 bases short, with 7 bases between. CDR3 protein: CASSWYAGELFF. The CDR3 bases are TGTGCCAGCAGCTGGTACGCCGGGGAGCTGTTTTTT.

The rearrangement uses TRBV5-1 and TRBJ2-1, with TRBD2 matching over 7 bases. The CDR3 is 16 residues long. Germline V gives CDR1 SGHRS, CDR2 YFSETQ. V gave up 1 base and J gave up 4 bases; unmatched junction bases: 8. Here the CDR3 DNA reads TGCGCCAGCAGCTTGATACCAGCGGGGCTATACAATGAGCAGTTCTTC. Its translation: CASSLIPAGLYNEQFF.